The T cell receptor beta chain under discussion was sequenced for a study of shared clonotypes between healthy human individuals. Study summary: CD4 naive and CD4 memory each took three plates per donor, while CD8 naive took two and CD8 memory one.

The V gene end was trimmed by 0 bases and the J gene end by 5 bases; junction bases not matched to a gene: 5. The CDR3 runs to 15 residues. The V gene's germline CDR1 is SGDLS and CDR2 YYNGEE. TCRdb's table, derived via immunoSEQ multiplex PCR, lists solely in-frame clones and lacks some. Counted here are more than 1,200,000 clones, 98% occurring once; the ten biggest clones make up 0.36%. Sequenced sample: naive CD4+ T cells sorted from blood. The subset was: CD45RA+ positively selected. The receptor comes from a man in his thirties or forties in good health. This rearrangement joins TRBV9 to TRBJ2-7; 10 bases map to TRBD2. CDR3 region: CASSVELAGLDEQYF. In nucleotides, the CDR3 is TGTGCCAGCAGCGTAGAACTAGCGGGATTGGACGAGCAGTACTTC.